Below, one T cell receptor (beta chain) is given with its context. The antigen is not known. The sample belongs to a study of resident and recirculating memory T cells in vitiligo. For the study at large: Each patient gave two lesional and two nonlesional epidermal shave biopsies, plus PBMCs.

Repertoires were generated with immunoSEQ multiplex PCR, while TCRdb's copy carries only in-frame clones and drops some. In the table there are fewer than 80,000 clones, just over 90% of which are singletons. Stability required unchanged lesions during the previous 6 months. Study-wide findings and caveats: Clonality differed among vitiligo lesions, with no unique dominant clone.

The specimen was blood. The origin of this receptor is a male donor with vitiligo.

In DNA, the CDR3 is TGTGCAAGTCGCTCAATGGGACAGCAAGAGACCCAGTACTTC. Translating gives CASRSMGQQETQYF. V is TRBV12-2 and J is TRBJ2-5; the listed D gene, TRBD1, was not tested against the DNA. TRBV12-2 counts as a pseudogene. The CDR3 is 14 residues long.